The next 19 T cell receptor beta chains were all read from a single sample in a study of T cells in Graves' hyperthyroidism and ophthalmopathy. What was amplified from RNA transcripts were TCR beta CDR3 regions. A first-round RT-PCR of the TCR CDR3 used the HTBI primer set. TCRdb used MiXCR to reprocess the multiplex PCR reads, holding one entry per CDR3 protein. This sample has under 300,000 distinct CDR3 sequences, with more than 12% found just once. The source material was blood. Source of these receptors: a middle-aged woman with Graves' hyperthyroidism that later progressed to Graves' ophthalmopathy.

This clonotype was detected ten times or more. The CDR3 coding sequence is TGTGCCAGCAGTTTAAGCCCCTTATCGGGCGGGAGCTCCTACGAGCAGTACTTC. This gives the protein CASSLSPLSGGSSYEQYF. The chain has TRBV27 and TRBJ2-7; TRBD2 matches at 7 bases. The CDR3 extends over 18 amino acids. The germline gives CDR1 MNHEY, CDR2 SMNVEV (reference sequence). The J segment lost 0 bases and the V segment lost 2 bases, leaving 13 bases of the junction unmatched.

This clonotype was recorded many times. The V and J genes are TRBV20-1 and TRBJ2-1, with TRBD2 matching 13 bases. The CDR3 sequence is 14 residues long. With V trimmed by 4 bases and J by 7 bases, 4 bases remained unmatched. Germline loops: CDR1 DFQATT, CDR2 SNEGSKA (reference sequence). The CDR3 loop reads CSAMPGLAGNEQFF. In DNA, the CDR3 is TGCAGTGCTATGCCGGGACTAGCGGGAAATGAGCAGTTCTTC.

This clonotype has ten or more counts. The V gene is TRBV7-9, the J gene TRBJ1-1; unclear D gene. The CDR3 contains 16 residues. Germline V gives CDR1 SEHNR, CDR2 FQNEAQ (reference sequence). V lost 3 bases, J lost 0 bases, and 14 bases lay in between. The CDR3 nucleotides are TGTGCCAGCAGCTTTTCGGCACGCCCCATGAACACTGAAGCTTTCTTT. The encoded protein is CASSFSARPMNTEAFF.

V gene TRBV28 combines with J gene TRBJ1-2; D gene ambiguous. Between the trimmed V and J ends, which lost 6 bases and 8 bases, there was a span of 16 bases. CDR3 length equals 13 residues. Germline CDR1 MDHEN, CDR2 SYDVKM. CDR3 region: CASRKNLSDGYTF. The CDR3 DNA follows: TGTGCCAGCAGAAAGAACTTATCGGACGGCTACACCTTC.

This clonotype was picked up many times. The chain joins TRBV12-3 or TRBV12-4 to TRBJ2-1, with a tentative D call TRBD1 (5 bases). This CDR3 spans 13 amino acids. V was trimmed by 7 bases and J by 9 bases, leaving 16 bases between them. CDR3 nucleotide sequence: TGTGCCAGCAAGCTGGGGCGATGGGGTGAGCAGTTCTTC. Translating gives CASKLGRWGEQFF.

Details on this clonotype: One end of the junction fails to match germline, which may point to a read error. V and J are TRBV5-1 and TRBJ2-3, with a weak D call TRBD2 (6 bases). Germline V gene sequence: CDR1 SGHRS, CDR2 YFSETQ. This CDR3 has 14 amino acids. The CDR3 nucleotides are TGTGCCAGCAGGGCCCCGGGACTCCCAAATACGCAGTATTTT. Translated, it gives CASRAPGLPNTQYF. Variable domain in full (rest from reference TRBV5-1 and TRBJ2-3): KAGVTQTPRYLIKTRGQQVTLSCSPISGHRSVSWYQQTPGQGLQFLFEYFSETQRNKGNFPGRFSGRQFSNSRSEMNVSTLELGDSALYLCASRAPGLPNTQYFGPGTRLTVL.

This clonotype has ten or more counts. CDR3 nucleotides: TGTGCCAGCAAAAAGAGCCAGGGGGGTCATCAGCCCCAGCATTTT. Its translation: CASKKSQGGHQPQHF. This chain uses TRBV6-2 or TRBV6-3 with TRBJ1-5; TRBD1 matches at 7 bases. CDR1 and CDR2 (germline): MNHEY, SVGEGT. The CDR3 extends over 15 amino acids. Losses at the gene ends were 7 bases for V and 5 bases for J; bases not matched to a gene: 11.

The genes are TRBV6-1 and TRBJ2-3; 11 bases are a match to TRBD2. The CDR3 contains 14 residues. CDR1 is MNHNS and CDR2 is SASEGT in the germline V gene. V lost 7 bases, J lost 4 bases, and 4 bases stayed unmatched. The CDR3 sequence: CASILAGGPDTQYF. DNA of the CDR3: TGTGCCAGCATTCTAGCGGGAGGCCCAGATACGCAGTATTTT.

This clonotype was found many times. The chain employs TRBV7-8 and TRBJ2-5, with no clear D. V lost 4 bases and J lost 5, with 5 bases in between. This CDR3 region has 11 residues. Germline CDR1 and CDR2: SGHVS and FQNEAQ. For the CDR3, the DNA is TGTGCCAGCAGCTCCCGTGAGACCCAGTACTTC. Translating it yields CASSSRETQYF.

This clonotype appeared a single time. The rearrangement links TRBV28 to TRBJ1-1, with no clear D. There are 15 residues in the CDR3. V was cut by 2 bases and J by 1 base, with 11 bases left in between. The V gene's germline CDR1 is MDHEN and CDR2 SYDVKM. CDR3 sequence (DNA): TGTGCCAGCAGTTTACCAGACGGTGGGAACACTGAAGCTTTCTTT. It is translated as CASSLPDGGNTEAFF.

This clonotype was observed at least ten times. The chain employs TRBV2 and TRBJ1-4, with D unresolved. The V end was cut by 7 bases, the J end by 11 bases, with 11 bases between. Germline CDR1 reads SNHLY; CDR2 reads FYNNEI. This CDR3 is 11 amino acids long. The DNA of the CDR3 is TGTGCCAGCAAGGAGGGATGGAAACTGTTTTTT. It specifies CASKEGWKLFF.

About this clonotype: Compared with germline, one end of the junction differs, possibly owing to a read error. The chain has TRBV7-9 and TRBJ1-5, with D unclear. The CDR3 runs 16 residues. Germline loops: CDR1 SEHNR, CDR2 FQNEAQ (reference sequence). For the CDR3, the DNA is TGTGCCAGCAGCAATTATGCGAGGAGCCGAAATCAGCCCCTGCATTTT. It specifies CASSNYARSRNQPLHF.

This clonotype was seen many times. Germline is not matched at one junction end, which may reflect a read error. The V gene is TRBV11-2, the J gene TRBJ2-1, with D perhaps matching TRBD2 (6 bases). Looked up from germline, CDR1 is SGHAT and CDR2 is FQNNGV. The CDR3 totals 15 residues. The CDR3 sequence is CTSSFPGTPYNEQFF. The CDR3 DNA reads TGTACCAGCAGCTTCCCCGGGACTCCTTACAATGAGCAGTTCTTC. The full variable domain, rest sourced from reference TRBV11-2 and TRBJ2-1, is EAGVAQSPRYKIIEKRQSVAFWCNPISGHATLYWYQQILGQGPKLLIQFQNNGVVDDSQLPKDRFSAERLKGVDSTLKIQPAKLEDSAVYLCTSSFPGTPYNEQFFGPGTRLTVL.

The sample holds a few counts of this clonotype. The V and J genes are TRBV19 and TRBJ2-3; TRBD2 agrees at 9 bases. V shed 1 base, J shed 1 base, and the junction held 0 bases outside the gene matches. This CDR3 has 15 amino acids. Germline CDR1 reads LNHDA; CDR2 reads SQIVND (reference sequence). CDR3 in amino acids: CASSIGLAGTDTQYF. CDR3 sequence (DNA): TGTGCCAGTAGTATAGGACTAGCGGGCACAGATACGCAGTATTTT.

The gene calls are TRBV16 and TRBJ1-5; D is uncertain. The CDR3 spans 15 residues. Looked up from germline, CDR1 is KGHSY and CDR2 is FQNENV. V was trimmed by 2 bases and J by 2 bases, leaving 10 bases between them. Here the CDR3 reads CASSQDGWGNQPQHF. In DNA form, the CDR3 reads TGTGCCAGCAGCCAAGATGGATGGGGCAATCAGCCCCAGCATTTT.

This clonotype was seen a handful of times. The rearrangement links TRBV5-6 to TRBJ1-6; TRBD1 matches 8 bases. This CDR3 is built from 14 residues. V lost 3 bases to trimming and J lost 10 bases; unmatched junction nucleotides: 6. Looked up from germline, CDR1 is SGHDT and CDR2 is YYEEEE. This CDR3 reads CASSYGDRGSPLHF. The CDR3 DNA reads TGTGCCAGCAGCTACGGAGACAGGGGATCACCCCTCCACTTT.

The chain combines TRBV2 with TRBJ1-2; D gene unclear. Trimming took 1 base from V and 1 from J, leaving 7 bases between them. Germline CDR1 and CDR2: SNHLY and FYNNEI. The CDR3 consists of 14 residues. CDR3 in amino acids: CASSEVAVNYGYTF. The CDR3 DNA is TGTGCCAGCAGTGAAGTGGCGGTTAACTATGGCTACACCTTC.

This clonotype has a count of ten or more. The CDR3 DNA reads TGTGCCATCAGTGCTCGTCAGGGAGTGGAGGAGACCCAGTACTTC. It translates to CAISARQGVEETQYF. The rearrangement uses TRBV10-3 and TRBJ2-5; the D call may be TRBD1 or TRBD2 (5 bases each). V lost 4 bases and J 5 bases, leaving 17 bases between the germline ends. Germline V gene lookup returns CDR1 ENHRY and CDR2 SYGVKD. The CDR3 has 15 amino acids.

This clonotype was detected many times. The rearrangement uses TRBV7-8 and TRBJ2-5; D unclear. V dropped 1 base and J dropped 5 bases, with 5 bases sitting between them. This CDR3 is built from 12 residues. The germline V gene has CDR1 SGHVS and CDR2 FQNEAQ. CDR3 protein: CASSLDSETQYF. The DNA for the CDR3 is TGTGCCAGCAGCTTAGACTCTGAGACCCAGTACTTC. Together with reference TRBV7-8 and TRBJ2-5, the CDR3 gives the full variable domain: GAGVSQSPRYKVAKRGQDVALRCDPISGHVSLFWYQQALGQGPEFLTYFQNEAQLDKSGLPSDRFFAERPEGSVSTLKIQRTQQEDSAVYLCASSLDSETQYFGPGTRLLVL.